This T cell receptor beta chain was sequenced during a study of blood T cell repertoires in COVID-19. On the study more broadly: Samples representing acute and convalescent COVID-19 were sourced from the United States, Italy and Spain.

This clone was picked up a small number of times. Clones were read by immunoSEQ multiplex PCR, and TCRdb kept only the in-frame ones, dropping some. Among about 190,000 clones listed, around 79% were seen once. There are 16 residues in the CDR3. Germline assignment: CDR1 GTSNPN and CDR2 SVGIG (reference sequence). V lost 3 bases to trimming and J lost 4 bases; unmatched junction nucleotides: 11. The sample taken for sequencing was peripheral blood. The clonotype was recovered from a woman in her forties or fifties with acute or convalescent COVID-19. This sequence joins TRBV30 and TRBJ1-4; 7 bases align to TRBD1. The DNA of the CDR3 is TGTGCCTGGAGCGATCCACCGGGACAGCATAATGAAAAACTGTTTTTT. This sequence encodes CAWSDPPGQHNEKLFF.